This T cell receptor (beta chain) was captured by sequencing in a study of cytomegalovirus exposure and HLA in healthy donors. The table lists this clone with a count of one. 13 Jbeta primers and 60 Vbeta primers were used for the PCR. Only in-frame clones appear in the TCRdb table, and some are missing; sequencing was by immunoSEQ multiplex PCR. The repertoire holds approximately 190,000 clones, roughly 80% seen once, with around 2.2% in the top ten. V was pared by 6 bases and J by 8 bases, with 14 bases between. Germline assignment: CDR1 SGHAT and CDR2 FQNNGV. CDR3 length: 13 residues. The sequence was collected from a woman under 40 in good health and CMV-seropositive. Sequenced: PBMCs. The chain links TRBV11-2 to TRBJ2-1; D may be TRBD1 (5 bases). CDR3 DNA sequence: TGTGCCAGCAGTGAAATGAAGGGGTATGAGCAGTTCTTC. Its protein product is CASSEMKGYEQFF.